This T cell receptor (beta chain) was documented in a study of spatial heterogeneity in lung cancer. Background on the study: Sequences of the beta chain were consistently detected in greater numbers than alpha-chain sequences. Raw reads contained each unique TCR and UMI combination more than ten times on average.

The time point was: sample taken at primary tumor resection. No cells were sorted before sequencing. The whole RNA sequenced was extracted from tumor, nontumor lung or frozen PBMC. The cohort: 65 to 80 early-stage, untreated non-small cell lung cancer patients. The library protocol tagged each TCR cDNA with a unique molecular identifier. TCRdb re-analysed the 5' RACE reads in MiXCR, keeping a single row per CDR3 protein. Among about 7,200 distinct CDR3 sequences listed, about 5% were seen once. The sample here was normal lung tissue next to the tumor, taken at surgery. This TCR was recovered from a female donor with early-stage non-small cell lung cancer.

CDR3 in DNA: TGTGCCAGCAGTTTAGGCGGGAGTCTATACGAGCAGTACTTC. The encoded protein is CASSLGGSLYEQYF. The chain employs TRBV6-5 and TRBJ2-7; 7 bases are shared with TRBD2. The germline V gene encodes CDR1 MNHEY and CDR2 SVGAGI. The V gene end was trimmed by 4 bases and the J gene end by 4 bases; junction bases not matched to a gene: 7. The length of the CDR3 is 14 residues.